Shown below are 7 T cell receptor beta chains from a single sample sequenced in a study of T-cell memory formation after mild COVID-19 (dated by TCRdb to about 2021). Libraries were constructed by 5' RACE. The sequencer was an Illumina NovaSeq 6000. TCRdb took the public reads, trimmed them with fastp at Q25, ran MiXCR for clone calling and kept in-frame beta chains. Entries are consolidated by CDR3 protein sequence, retaining the most common genes and DNA. The sample table contains about 180,000 distinct CDR3 sequences; only one count was recorded for under 20% of them. Roughly 3.7% of the sample is in the top ten clones. Sequenced: PBMCs or a T cell subset sorted from them (not recorded which). All receptors come from a man aged 18 to 35 who had mild COVID-19 (a few samples of this study predate the infection). The sample titles of this study are shuffled in the database, so cell type and time point are left out; the donor was told from shared clones.

The chain carries TRBV7-9 and TRBJ1-1; possible D gene TRBD1, 5 bases. The germline CDR1 and CDR2 sequences are SEHNR and FQNEAQ (reference sequence). Deletions cut 5 bases from V and 5 bases from J, with 12 bases between. This CDR3 comprises 13 residues. CDR3 coding DNA: TGTGCCAGCAGCCCCGGGGGATGGACTGAAGCTTTCTTT. Protein: CASSPGGWTEAFF.

This clonotype has just a few counts. This chain joins TRBV6-2 or TRBV6-3 and TRBJ2-1, with D possibly being TRBD1 or TRBD2 (7 bases each). Germline CDR1 reads MNHEY; CDR2 reads SVGEGT. The CDR3 is made up of 14 amino acids. V was pared by 6 bases and J by 13 bases, with 22 bases between. DNA of the CDR3: TGTGCCAGCAGCCAACGGGGAGGGGGCGCCCCACAGTTCTTC. This encodes CASSQRGGGAPQFF.

In its sample, this clonotype was seen many times. The chain carries TRBV7-2 and TRBJ2-3; D gene ambiguous. This CDR3 contains 14 residues. Germline CDR1 SGHTA, CDR2 FQGNSA. V lost 3 bases and J 3 bases, leaving 10 bases between the germline ends. The CDR3 region has the DNA TGTGCCAGCAGCTTGTCACGTTGGACAGATACGCAGTATTTT. Its protein product is CASSLSRWTDTQYF.

A few counts support this clonotype. J is TRBJ1-5 and V is TRBV2; the D gene is possibly TRBD1 (5 bases). The V end was cut by 5 bases, the J end by 7 bases, with 15 bases between. Per the germline V gene, CDR1 is SNHLY and CDR2 is FYNNEI. This CDR3 is 14 amino acids long. The CDR3 is CASSRTPPGQPQHF. CDR3 DNA sequence: TGTGCCAGCAGTAGGACACCTCCGGGCCAGCCCCAGCATTTT.

The table lists this clonotype with a few counts. J is TRBJ2-3 and V is TRBV18; 11 nucleotides match TRBD1. CDR1 is KGHSH, CDR2 LQKENI, per germline. With 3 bases clipped from V and 4 bases from J, the junction kept 15 bases outside the gene matches. This CDR3 contains 19 residues. Here the CDR3 reads CASSPGQGARRDEADTQYF. CDR3 nucleotides: TGTGCCAGCTCACCTGGACAGGGGGCGAGAAGGGATGAGGCAGATACGCAGTATTTT.

CDR3 DNA: TGCGCCAGCAGCCAAGATCGGGGGGCGGGGAAAGATACGCAGTATTTT. Translation gives CASSQDRGAGKDTQYF. The gene calls are TRBV4-3 and TRBJ2-3; D might be TRBD2 (7 bases). CDR3 size: 16 residues. Germline CDR1 LGHNA, CDR2 YSLEER. The germline V and J ends were trimmed by 0 bases and 5 bases, with 15 bases remaining between them.

This clonotype was detected once. The rearrangement joins TRBV20-1 to TRBJ1-2, with a possible D match to TRBD1 (6 bases). V was shortened by 5 bases and J by 6 bases, with 13 bases between the two germline ends. Germline V gene data show CDR1 as DFQATT and CDR2 as SNEGSKA (reference sequence). CDR3 length equals 12 residues. CDR3 bases: TGCAGTGCTCCGACAGGTTTCGATGGCTACACCTTC. Encoded protein: CSAPTGFDGYTF.